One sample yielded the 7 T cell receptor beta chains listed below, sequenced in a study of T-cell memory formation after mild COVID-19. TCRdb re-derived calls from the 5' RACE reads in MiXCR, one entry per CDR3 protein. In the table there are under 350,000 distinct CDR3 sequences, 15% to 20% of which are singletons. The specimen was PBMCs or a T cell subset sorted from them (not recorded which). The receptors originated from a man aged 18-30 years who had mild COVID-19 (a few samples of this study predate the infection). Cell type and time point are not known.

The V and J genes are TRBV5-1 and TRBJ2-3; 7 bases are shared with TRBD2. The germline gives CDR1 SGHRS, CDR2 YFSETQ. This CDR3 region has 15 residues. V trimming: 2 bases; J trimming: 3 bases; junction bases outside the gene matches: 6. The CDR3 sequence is CASSFGRGETDTQYF. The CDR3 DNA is TGCGCCAGCAGCTTCGGACGGGGGGAAACAGATACGCAGTATTTT. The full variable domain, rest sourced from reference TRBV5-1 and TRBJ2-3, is KAGVTQTPRYLIKTRGQQVTLSCSPISGHRSVSWYQQTPGQGLQFLFEYFSETQRNKGNFPGRFSGRQFSNSRSEMNVSTLELGDSALYLCASSFGRGETDTQYFGPGTRLTVL.

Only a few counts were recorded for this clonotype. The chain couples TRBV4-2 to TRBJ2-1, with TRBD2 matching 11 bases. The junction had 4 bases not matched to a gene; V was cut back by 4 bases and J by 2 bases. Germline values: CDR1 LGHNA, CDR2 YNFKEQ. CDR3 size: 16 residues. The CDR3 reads CASSLYSGGAYNEQFF. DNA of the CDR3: TGTGCCAGCAGCCTGTATAGCGGGGGGGCCTACAATGAGCAGTTCTTC.

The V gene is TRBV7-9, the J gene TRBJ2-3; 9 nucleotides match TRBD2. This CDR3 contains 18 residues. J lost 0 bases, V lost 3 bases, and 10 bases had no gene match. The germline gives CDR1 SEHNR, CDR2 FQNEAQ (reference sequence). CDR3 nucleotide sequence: TGTGCCAGCAGCTTGACCTTGGCTAGCGGGACAAGCACAGATACGCAGTATTTT. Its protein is CASSLTLASGTSTDTQYF.

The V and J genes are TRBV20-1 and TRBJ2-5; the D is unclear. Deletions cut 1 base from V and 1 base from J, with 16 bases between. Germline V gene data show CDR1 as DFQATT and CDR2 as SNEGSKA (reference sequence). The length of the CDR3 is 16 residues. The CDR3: CSARGQIGYLQETQYF. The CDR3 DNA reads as TGCAGTGCTAGAGGGCAGATTGGGTACCTCCAAGAGACCCAGTACTTC.

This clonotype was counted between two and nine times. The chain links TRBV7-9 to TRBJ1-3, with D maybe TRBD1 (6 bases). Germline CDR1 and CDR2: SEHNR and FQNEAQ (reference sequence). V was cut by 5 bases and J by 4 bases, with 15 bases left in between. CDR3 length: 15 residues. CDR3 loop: CASSRAGGPGNTIYF. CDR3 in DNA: TGTGCCAGCAGCCGGGCCGGGGGCCCCGGAAACACCATATATTTT.

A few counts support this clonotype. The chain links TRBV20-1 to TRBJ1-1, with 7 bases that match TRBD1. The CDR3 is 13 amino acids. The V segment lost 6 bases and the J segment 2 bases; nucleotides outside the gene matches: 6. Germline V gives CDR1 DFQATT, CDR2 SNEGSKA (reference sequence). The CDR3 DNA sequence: TGCAGTGCCACAGGAGGGGGCAACACTGAAGCTTTCTTT. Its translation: CSATGGGNTEAFF.

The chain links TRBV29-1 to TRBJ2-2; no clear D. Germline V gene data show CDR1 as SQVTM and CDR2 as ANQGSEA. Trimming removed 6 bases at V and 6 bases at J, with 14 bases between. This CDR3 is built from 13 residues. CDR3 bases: TGCAGCGTGCTTGCCGGCGAGGCCGGGGAGCTGTTTTTT. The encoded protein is CSVLAGEAGELFF.